This entry is about one T cell receptor beta chain. The antigen remains unidentified. Each donor was healthy, and each was a bone marrow donor. The PCR used 60 Vbeta and 13 Jbeta primers. Generated by immunoSEQ multiplex PCR, the TCRdb table keeps only in-frame clones and is missing some. This table holds about 150,000 clones, 72% found once. This sample stems from a study of cytomegalovirus exposure and HLA in healthy donors. Study-wide results and limits: With later analysis, a missense DCLRE1C variant became linked to TCR beta V- and J-gene trimming. The study found most TCR sequences rare, yet found some public TCRs in many donors. In a later analysis, specific HLA alleles were associated with 16,000 or so TCR beta sequences at a 0.05 false discovery rate.

The germline gives CDR1 MDHEN, CDR2 SYDVKM. The CDR3 extends over 16 amino acids. The V gene end was trimmed by 5 bases and the J gene end by 8 bases; junction bases not matched to a gene: 13. Sequencing used PBMCs. The origin of this receptor is a man in his forties in good health and CMV-seronegative. The chain uses TRBV28 and TRBJ1-3; the match to TRBD1 covers 9 bases. For the CDR3, the DNA is TGTGCCAGCAGTCCCCCCCGGGACAGGGAGACCTACACCATATATTTT. Translated, it gives CASSPPRDRETYTIYF. The full variable domain, its missing parts supplied by reference TRBV28 and TRBJ1-3, is DVKVTQSSRYLVKRTGEKVFLECVQDMDHENMFWYRQDPGLGLRLIYFSYDVKMKEKGDIPEGYSVSREKKERFSLILESASTNQTSMYLCASSPPRDRETYTIYFGEGSWLTVV.